The TCR beta chain under discussion was sequenced for a study of identical twins. TCRdb re-derived calls from the 5' RACE reads in MiXCR, one entry per CDR3 protein. This table holds 1,800,000 or so distinct CDR3 sequences, about 31% found once. Germline V gives CDR1 SGDLS, CDR2 YYNGEE. J was trimmed by 2 bases and V by 3 bases; bases with no gene match: 5. CDR3 length: 16 amino acids. The material sequenced was cord blood. The source of this sequence is a newborn girl in good health. The chain has TRBV9 and TRBJ2-3; 11 bases are shared with TRBD2. The CDR3 reads CASSARLAGPTDTQYF. The CDR3 DNA is TGTGCCAGCAGCGCTAGACTAGCGGGGCCCACAGATACGCAGTATTTT.